A single sample is the source of the 19 T cell receptor beta chains below, sequenced in a study of blood T cell repertoires in COVID-19. TCRdb's copy holds only in-frame clones and misses some; the assay was immunoSEQ multiplex PCR. The data contain hundreds of thousands of clones, around nine tenths of them singletons. The specimen was PBMCs or T cells enriched from blood (not recorded which). The source is a woman aged 45-65 years who had recovered from COVID-19.

The chain couples TRBV28 to TRBJ2-6; tentative D call: TRBD2 (5 bases). Between the trimmed V and J ends, which lost 6 bases and 0 bases, there was a span of 24 bases. Germline assignment: CDR1 MDHEN and CDR2 SYDVKM. The CDR3 length is 20 residues. Here the CDR3 reads CASSEGERAKRSSGANVLTF. The CDR3 DNA sequence: TGTGCCAGCAGCGAGGGCGAACGGGCTAAGAGATCCTCTGGGGCCAACGTCCTGACTTTC.

The chain uses TRBV5-6 and TRBJ2-3, with a possible D match to TRBD1 (6 bases). Trimming left V 4 bases short and J 0 bases short, with 6 bases between. CDR1 and CDR2 from the germline V gene are SGHDT and YYEEEE. This CDR3 region has 13 residues. The CDR3 DNA is TGTGCCAGCAGCAGGGGGAGCACAGATACGCAGTATTTT. It is translated as CASSRGSTDTQYF.

The sample holds a few counts of this clone. This chain joins TRBV25-1 and TRBJ2-1; 10 bases map to TRBD2. V lost 5 bases, J lost 7 bases, and 5 bases stayed unmatched. CDR3 length: 14 residues. The germline CDR1 and CDR2 sequences are MGHDK and SYGVNS. The CDR3 is CASSQASGSNEQFF. The CDR3 DNA is TGTGCCAGCAGTCAAGCTAGCGGGAGTAATGAGCAGTTCTTC.

The chain carries TRBV27 and TRBJ2-1, with 7 bases fitting TRBD2. The CDR3 length is 15 residues. Germline assignment: CDR1 MNHEY and CDR2 SMNVEV (reference sequence). The J segment lost 8 bases and the V segment lost 6 bases, leaving 13 bases of the junction unmatched. CDR3 sequence reads: CASSRAGGSSHEQFF. The CDR3 DNA is TGTGCCAGCAGCCGAGCGGGCGGGAGTTCCCATGAGCAGTTCTTC.

The V gene is TRBV5-6, the J gene TRBJ1-2; no firm D call. CDR3 length: 13 residues. The V end was cut by 2 bases, the J end by 4 bases, with 9 bases between. Per germline, CDR1 SGHDT and CDR2 YYEEEE. The CDR3 spells CASSFGRPYGYTF. CDR3 in DNA: TGTGCCAGCAGCTTCGGCAGGCCCTATGGCTACACCTTC.

This chain uses TRBV19 with TRBJ1-6; D may be TRBD1 (5 bases). Trimming pared 3 bases from V and 7 bases from J, leaving 10 bases between. Germline-derived CDR1 and CDR2 are LNHDA and SQIVND (reference sequence). The CDR3 is 14 amino acids. The CDR3 DNA reads TGTGCCAGTAGTATGAGACAGTCAAATTCACCCCTCCACTTT. Amino acid sequence: CASSMRQSNSPLHF.

V gene TRBV6-4 combines with J gene TRBJ2-3; TRBD2 aligns across 11 bases. The CDR3 consists of 15 residues. V was pared by 5 bases and J by 3 bases, with 4 bases of the junction left unmatched. Germline-derived CDR1 and CDR2 are MRHNA and SNTAGT. CDR3 region: CASSLLAGETDTQYF. CDR3 DNA sequence: TGTGCCAGCAGTTTACTAGCGGGAGAGACAGATACGCAGTATTTT.

The J gene is TRBJ1-1, the V gene TRBV28, with TRBD1 matching 7 bases. V shed 6 bases and J 11 bases; nucleotides not matched to a gene: 6. The CDR3 sequence is 11 residues long. Germline CDR1 reads MDHEN; CDR2 reads SYDVKM. In nucleotides, the CDR3 is TGTGCCAGCAGCTACGACAGGGTGGCTTTCTTT. This translates into CASSYDRVAFF.

This chain connects TRBV7-2 to TRBJ2-1; 10 bases align to TRBD2. Germline V gene lookup returns CDR1 SGHTA and CDR2 FQGNSA. J gave up 3 bases and V 4 bases, and 3 bases lay outside the gene matches. CDR3 length equals 15 residues. The CDR3 nucleotides are TGTGCCAGCAGCTCATCTAGCGGGAGCTACAATGAGCAGTTCTTC. Amino acid sequence: CASSSSSGSYNEQFF.

The V and J genes are TRBV7-9 and TRBJ1-4; 7 bases fit TRBD1. Trimming took 4 bases from V and 8 from J; bases not matched to a gene: 7. The CDR3 runs to 14 residues. Germline-derived CDR1 and CDR2 are SEHNR and FQNEAQ (reference sequence). CDR3 bases: TGTGCCAGCAGCTACATGACAGGGACGGAAAAACTGTTTTTT. It encodes CASSYMTGTEKLFF.

The chain employs TRBV28 and TRBJ1-2, with a weak D call TRBD1 (6 bases). Germline CDR1 reads MDHEN; CDR2 reads SYDVKM. V was cut by 9 bases and J by 8 bases, with 22 bases left in between. This CDR3 comprises 14 residues. The CDR3 sequence: CASRLGAGVGGYTF. The CDR3 region has the DNA TGTGCCAGTAGATTGGGGGCGGGAGTCGGAGGCTACACCTTC.

The chain carries TRBV9 and TRBJ2-1; TRBD2 agrees at 11 bases. J was trimmed by 7 bases and V by 0 bases; bases with no gene match: 3. The CDR3 is 15 amino acids. Germline CDR1 is SGDLS and CDR2 is YYNGEE. In nucleotides, the CDR3 is TGTGCCAGCAGCGTAGCTAGCGGGAGGAAAAATGAGCAGTTCTTC. Protein: CASSVASGRKNEQFF.

The rearrangement uses TRBV27 and TRBJ1-5, with 10 nucleotides matching TRBD1. V dropped 5 bases and J dropped 2; count of bases not matched to a gene: 6. The CDR3 is 16 residues long. Germline V gives CDR1 MNHEY, CDR2 SMNVEV (reference sequence). The CDR3 coding sequence is TGTGCCAGCAGTGACTCCGGGACAGGGGGCAATCAGCCCCAGCATTTT. As protein: CASSDSGTGGNQPQHF.

The chain uses TRBV5-1 and TRBJ1-2, with D possibly being TRBD1 (6 bases). CDR1 is SGHRS, CDR2 YFSETQ, per germline. The CDR3 spans 15 residues. V lost 2 bases and J 5 bases, leaving 16 bases between the germline ends. The CDR3 DNA follows: TGCGCCAGCAGCTTAACGGCCGGGACAAAATATGGCTACACCTTC. This translates into CASSLTAGTKYGYTF.

This clone was counted once. The chain uses TRBV6-2 or TRBV6-3 and TRBJ2-7, with 8 bases lining up with TRBD1. The CDR3 has 16 amino acids. The V gene's germline CDR1 is MNHEY and CDR2 SVGEGT. Germline trimming cut 2 bases from V and 2 bases from J; bases unmatched to any gene: 8. The CDR3 nucleotides read TGTGCCAGCAGTTACCCAGGGGGCTCGATTACCTACGAGCAGTACTTC. It is translated as CASSYPGGSITYEQYF.

The chain carries TRBV7-2 and TRBJ2-3; D not resolved. Deletions cut 5 bases from V and 4 bases from J, with 19 bases between. Germline CDR1 and CDR2: SGHTA and FQGNSA. The CDR3 loop spans 16 amino acids. The CDR3 region has the DNA TGTGCCAGCAGCCCCACGACTCCTTCTGGCGCAGATACGCAGTATTTT. Encoded protein: CASSPTTPSGADTQYF.

The chain uses TRBV27 and TRBJ2-2; D might be TRBD1 (6 bases). Trimming removed 7 bases at V and 6 bases at J, with 24 bases between. This CDR3 is built from 17 residues. The germline gives CDR1 MNHEY, CDR2 SMNVEV (reference sequence). Here the CDR3 DNA reads TGTGCCAGCAAACTTCAGGGTAGGGACATCTTTCCCGGGGAGCTGTTTTTT. Its protein is CASKLQGRDIFPGELFF.

This clone was detected once. The chain has TRBV5-1 and TRBJ2-7, with 8 bases fitting TRBD2. Per germline, CDR1 SGHRS and CDR2 YFSETQ. The CDR3 is made up of 16 amino acids. V lost 3 bases to trimming and J lost 4 bases; unmatched junction nucleotides: 12. The CDR3 DNA reads as TGCGCCAGCAGCTCTATTAGCGGGACCACGCTTTACGAGCAGTACTTC. It yields the protein CASSSISGTTLYEQYF.

This clone was recorded a few times. This sequence joins TRBV5-1 and TRBJ1-4, with 7 bases that match TRBD1. The CDR3 is 15 amino acids. Germline trimming cut 4 bases from V and 3 bases from J; bases unmatched to any gene: 6. CDR1 SGHRS and CDR2 YFSETQ come from the germline V gene. For the CDR3, the DNA is TGCGCCAGCAGCGGAACAGGGGATGCTAATGAAAAACTGTTTTTT. It codes for CASSGTGDANEKLFF.